The following is a T cell receptor (beta chain) sequence with its context. Antigen specificity is unknown. The CDR3 totals 16 residues. CDR1 KGHSH and CDR2 LQKENI come from the germline V gene. Trimming at V came to 4 bases and at J to 2 bases, leaving 5 bases not matched to a gene. The treatment denotes: around 19 received Ad26.COV2.S at low or high dose, single or two shots; about 5 received placebo; per-sample allocation not given. All samples were drawn on day 63, counting from the first vaccine or placebo injection. This sample stems from a study of Ad26.COV2.S vaccination and SARS-CoV-2 variants. In the study overall: The authors gave Ad26.COV2.S intramuscularly, either once or twice 56 days apart.

TCRdb's copy holds only in-frame clones and misses some; the assay was immunoSEQ multiplex PCR. The data show around 320,000 clones, about 85% seen once. Study conclusions and caveats: Non-spike TCR breadth did not differ much between vaccine and placebo recipients.

The TCR was taken from a person between 18 and 59 years old who received the Ad26.COV2.S COVID-19 vaccine or a placebo. The sequencing used peripheral blood, collected in a trial of Ad26.COV2.S vaccine versus placebo. This rearrangement joins TRBV18 to TRBJ1-4; 9 nucleotides line up with TRBD1. CDR3 sequence: CASSLTDRGTNEKLFF. In nucleotides, the CDR3 is TGTGCCAGCTCACTTACCGACAGGGGGACTAATGAAAAACTGTTTTTT. The entire variable domain, with the rest obtained from reference TRBV18 and TRBJ1-4, is as follows: NAGVMQNPRHLVRRRGQEARLRCSPMKGHSHVYWYRQLPEEGLKFMVYLQKENIIDESGMPKERFSAEFPKEGPSILRIQQVVRGDSAAYFCASSLTDRGTNEKLFFGSGTQLSVL.